A selection of T cell receptor beta chains follows, all from one sample in a study of blood T cell repertoires in COVID-19. Clones were read by immunoSEQ multiplex PCR, and TCRdb kept only the in-frame ones, dropping some. This table holds approximately 150,000 clones, 85% to 95% found once. Sequencing used peripheral blood. The source of these receptors is a woman aged 55-70 years with COVID-19, enrolled during active disease. The CDR3 runs from the conserved cysteine through the conserved F or W. The order of the fields is CDR3 protein, CDR3 DNA, V gene, J gene, clone size, D gene. The D gene is left open where the match is weak. Where a row states a size, it is once, few, many or the class of an expanded clone; other rows omit it.

CDR3aa: CASSVDGARTGELFF
CDR3nt: TGTGCCAGCAGCGTAGATGGGGCGAGGACCGGGGAGCTGTTTTTT
v_gene: TRBV9
j_gene: TRBJ2-2
abundance: once
d_gene: NA

CDR3aa: CASSSTRPSTGELFF
CDR3nt: TGTGCCAGCAGCTCGACTAGACCGAGCACCGGGGAGCTGTTTTTT
v_gene: TRBV7-2
j_gene: TRBJ2-2
abundance: NA
d_gene: NA

CDR3aa: CASSWTGQGKGGYTF
CDR3nt: TGTGCCAGCAGCTGGACGGGACAGGGTAAAGGTGGCTACACCTTC
v_gene: TRBV5-4
j_gene: TRBJ1-2
abundance: NA
d_gene: TRBD1

CDR3aa: CASSETRSTDTQYF
CDR3nt: TGTGCCAGCAGTGAGACACGTAGCACAGATACGCAGTATTTT
v_gene: TRBV2
j_gene: TRBJ2-3
abundance: NA
d_gene: NA

CDR3aa: CASSLNRGEKLFF
CDR3nt: TGTGCCAGCAGCTTGAACAGGGGGGAAAAACTGTTTTTT
v_gene: TRBV11-2
j_gene: TRBJ1-4
abundance: NA
d_gene: TRBD1

CDR3aa: CASSGGGTASGNTIYF
CDR3nt: TGTGCCAGCAGCGGAGGAGGGACAGCCTCTGGAAACACCATATATTTT
v_gene: TRBV9
j_gene: TRBJ1-3
abundance: NA
d_gene: TRBD1

CDR3aa: CASSLRRGRGYNEQFF
CDR3nt: TGTGCCAGCAGTTTAAGGCGGGGGCGGGGGTACAATGAGCAGTTCTTC
v_gene: TRBV27
j_gene: TRBJ2-1
abundance: NA
d_gene: NA

CDR3aa: CASSIRSVTGITGRKEKLFF
CDR3nt: TGTGCCAGTAGTATCCGTTCGGTTACAGGCATAACAGGCCGCAAAGAAAAACTGTTTTTT
v_gene: TRBV19
j_gene: TRBJ1-4
abundance: NA
d_gene: NA

CDR3aa: CASSLGHPTDEQFF
CDR3nt: TGTGCCAGCAGCCTAGGACACCCCACCGATGAGCAGTTCTTC
v_gene: TRBV4-2
j_gene: TRBJ2-1
abundance: NA
d_gene: NA

CDR3aa: CASSVDGQGNTEAFF
CDR3nt: TGTGCCAGCAGCGTAGATGGGCAGGGGAACACTGAAGCTTTCTTT
v_gene: TRBV9
j_gene: TRBJ1-1
abundance: NA
d_gene: NA

CDR3aa: CASSKRQGSTDTQYF
CDR3nt: TGTGCCAGCAGCAAAAGACAGGGAAGCACAGATACGCAGTATTTT
v_gene: TRBV5-6
j_gene: TRBJ2-3
abundance: once
d_gene: TRBD1

CDR3aa: CASSLMPSSDEQYF
CDR3nt: TGCGCCAGCAGCTTGATGCCTAGCTCCGACGAGCAGTACTTC
v_gene: TRBV5-1
j_gene: TRBJ2-7
abundance: NA
d_gene: NA

CDR3aa: CSVAQGMDQPQHF
CDR3nt: TGCAGCGTTGCACAGGGTATGGATCAGCCCCAGCATTTT
v_gene: TRBV29-1
j_gene: TRBJ1-5
abundance: NA
d_gene: NA

CDR3aa: CASSVGGANTGELFF
CDR3nt: TGTGCCAGCAGCGTAGGGGGCGCGAACACCGGGGAGCTGTTTTTT
v_gene: TRBV9
j_gene: TRBJ2-2
abundance: NA
d_gene: NA

CDR3aa: CASSATRGLAGLGTSHEQFF
CDR3nt: TGTGCCAGCAGCGCGACCCGGGGACTAGCGGGGTTAGGGACTAGCCATGAGCAGTTCTTC
v_gene: TRBV13
j_gene: TRBJ2-1
abundance: NA
d_gene: TRBD2

CDR3aa: CASSPGANPYNEQFF
CDR3nt: TGTGCCAGCAGCCCTGGGGCAAATCCCTACAATGAGCAGTTCTTC
v_gene: TRBV9
j_gene: TRBJ2-1
abundance: NA
d_gene: NA

CDR3aa: CASSLGFTKGADTQYF
CDR3nt: TGTGCCAGCAGCTTAGGTTTCACCAAGGGAGCAGATACGCAGTATTTT
v_gene: TRBV7-2
j_gene: TRBJ2-3
abundance: NA
d_gene: NA

CDR3aa: CASSFGPSNTEAFF
CDR3nt: TGTGCCAGCAGCTTTGGCCCGTCGAACACTGAAGCTTTCTTT
v_gene: TRBV7-9
j_gene: TRBJ1-1
abundance: NA
d_gene: NA

CDR3aa: CASKKRRAGDQPTEQYF
CDR3nt: TGTGCCAGCAAAAAAAGGAGGGCAGGCGACCAGCCTACGGAGCAGTACTTC
v_gene: TRBV21-1
j_gene: TRBJ2-7
abundance: NA
d_gene: NA

CDR3aa: CASSSQQGAHSPLHF
CDR3nt: TGTGCCAGCAGCTCCCAACAGGGGGCCCATTCACCCCTCCACTTT
v_gene: TRBV9
j_gene: TRBJ1-6
abundance: NA
d_gene: TRBD1

CDR3aa: CASSPRENTEAFF
CDR3nt: TGTGCCAGCAGTCCGAGGGAGAACACTGAAGCTTTCTTT
v_gene: TRBV6-5
j_gene: TRBJ1-1
abundance: NA
d_gene: NA

CDR3aa: CATSGPGQLFSGANVLTF
CDR3nt: TGTGCCACCAGCGGACCGGGACAGTTGTTCTCTGGGGCCAACGTCCTGACTTTC
v_gene: TRBV15
j_gene: TRBJ2-6
abundance: NA
d_gene: TRBD1

CDR3aa: CASRAGIMDEKLFF
CDR3nt: TGTGCCAGCAGGGCCGGGATTATGGACGAAAAACTGTTTTTT
v_gene: TRBV6-5
j_gene: TRBJ1-4
abundance: NA
d_gene: NA

CDR3aa: CASSIRGIEAEEAFF
CDR3nt: TGTGCCAGCAGCATACGGGGGATCGAAGCCGAAGAAGCTTTCTTT
v_gene: TRBV9
j_gene: TRBJ1-1
abundance: NA
d_gene: NA

CDR3aa: CAKGDIQYF
CDR3nt: TGCGCCAAGGGGGACATTCAGTACTTC
v_gene: TRBV10-1
j_gene: TRBJ2-4
abundance: NA
d_gene: NA

CDR3aa: CASSYSTDRRETQYF
CDR3nt: TGTGCCAGCAGTTACTCGACGGACAGGAGAGAGACCCAGTACTTC
v_gene: TRBV6-5
j_gene: TRBJ2-5
abundance: NA
d_gene: TRBD1

CDR3aa: CATPPARETQYF
CDR3nt: TGTGCCACCCCACCCGCCCGGGAGACCCAGTACTTC
v_gene: TRBV10-3
j_gene: TRBJ2-5
abundance: NA
d_gene: NA

CDR3aa: CASSPVTSGGDEQYF
CDR3nt: TGTGCCAGCTCACCTGTTACTAGCGGGGGCGACGAGCAGTACTTC
v_gene: TRBV18
j_gene: TRBJ2-7
abundance: NA
d_gene: TRBD2

CDR3aa: CASIAGYSLNTGELFF
CDR3nt: TGTGCCAGCATAGCGGGGTACTCCCTGAACACCGGGGAGCTGTTTTTT
v_gene: TRBV7-2
j_gene: TRBJ2-2
abundance: once
d_gene: TRBD2

CDR3aa: CASSQDQGSNQPQHF
CDR3nt: TGTGCCAGCAGCCAAGATCAGGGGAGCAATCAGCCCCAGCATTTT
v_gene: TRBV4-2
j_gene: TRBJ1-5
abundance: once
d_gene: NA

CDR3aa: CASSLGGTHQPQHF
CDR3nt: TGTGCCAGCAGTTTAGGGGGGACCCATCAGCCCCAGCATTTT
v_gene: TRBV28
j_gene: TRBJ1-5
abundance: NA
d_gene: NA

CDR3aa: CASSGPGQGNTNYGYTF
CDR3nt: TGTGCCAGCAGCGGTCCGGGACAGGGCAATACTAACTATGGCTACACCTTC
v_gene: TRBV11-2
j_gene: TRBJ1-2
abundance: NA
d_gene: TRBD1

CDR3aa: CASSPGGHEQFF
CDR3nt: TGTGCCAGCAGCCCAGGGGGCCATGAGCAGTTCTTC
v_gene: TRBV7-9
j_gene: TRBJ2-1
abundance: NA
d_gene: TRBD1

CDR3aa: CASRGTGYNEQFF
CDR3nt: TGTGCCAGTAGGGGGACAGGTTACAATGAGCAGTTCTTC
v_gene: TRBV19
j_gene: TRBJ2-1
abundance: NA
d_gene: TRBD1

CDR3aa: CAINREGPKGETQYF
CDR3nt: TGTGCCATCAATCGGGAAGGACCGAAGGGCGAGACCCAGTACTTC
v_gene: TRBV10-3
j_gene: TRBJ2-5
abundance: NA
d_gene: NA

CDR3aa: CASRTGSYGYTF
CDR3nt: TGTGCCAGCAGGACAGGGAGCTATGGCTACACCTTC
v_gene: TRBV6-6
j_gene: TRBJ1-2
abundance: NA
d_gene: TRBD1

CDR3aa: CSVFVRGTGVGGNQPQHF
CDR3nt: TGCAGCGTTTTTGTCCGGGGGACAGGGGTCGGAGGGAATCAGCCCCAGCATTTT
v_gene: TRBV29-1
j_gene: TRBJ1-5
abundance: NA
d_gene: TRBD1

CDR3aa: CASQGRFEAFF
CDR3nt: TGTGCCAGCCAGGGTCGGTTTGAAGCTTTCTTT
v_gene: TRBV28
j_gene: TRBJ1-1
abundance: NA
d_gene: NA

CDR3aa: CASSPGGDGNTIYF
CDR3nt: TGTGCCAGCAGCCCCGGGGGGGATGGAAACACCATATATTTT
v_gene: TRBV7-3
j_gene: TRBJ1-3
abundance: NA
d_gene: NA

CDR3aa: CASSLGQYSNQPQHF
CDR3nt: TGTGCCAGCAGCCTGGGACAATATAGCAATCAGCCCCAGCATTTT
v_gene: TRBV28
j_gene: TRBJ1-5
abundance: NA
d_gene: NA

CDR3aa: CASSLLSSGATDTQYF
CDR3nt: TGTGCCAGCAGCTTATTATCAAGTGGGGCCACAGATACGCAGTATTTT
v_gene: TRBV7-8
j_gene: TRBJ2-3
abundance: NA
d_gene: NA

CDR3aa: CSVATLGGGELFF
CDR3nt: TGCAGCGTCGCAACACTTGGAGGCGGGGAGCTGTTTTTT
v_gene: TRBV29-1
j_gene: TRBJ2-2
abundance: NA
d_gene: NA

CDR3aa: CATSRETGPYEQYF
CDR3nt: TGTGCCACCAGCAGAGAGACAGGGCCCTACGAGCAGTACTTC
v_gene: TRBV15
j_gene: TRBJ2-7
abundance: NA
d_gene: TRBD1

CDR3aa: CASSWTGNTEAFF
CDR3nt: TGTGCCAGCAGTTGGACAGGTAACACTGAAGCTTTCTTT
v_gene: TRBV6-6
j_gene: TRBJ1-1
abundance: NA
d_gene: TRBD1

CDR3aa: CASKEDGDTEAFF
CDR3nt: TGCGCCTCCAAGGAGGACGGTGATACTGAAGCTTTCTTT
v_gene: TRBV5-1
j_gene: TRBJ1-1
abundance: NA
d_gene: NA

CDR3aa: CSVEDQGLAGGVQFF
CDR3nt: TGCAGCGTTGAAGATCAGGGGCTAGCGGGGGGGGTACAGTTCTTC
v_gene: TRBV29-1
j_gene: TRBJ2-1
abundance: once
d_gene: TRBD2

CDR3aa: CASSHQGMNTEAFF
CDR3nt: TGTGCCAGTAGCCACCAGGGGATGAACACTGAAGCTTTCTTT
v_gene: TRBV19
j_gene: TRBJ1-1
abundance: NA
d_gene: NA

CDR3aa: CASSLRLGGTDTQYF
CDR3nt: TGTGCCAGCAGCTTAAGGCTAGGCGGCACAGATACGCAGTATTTT
v_gene: TRBV11-3
j_gene: TRBJ2-3
abundance: NA
d_gene: NA

CDR3aa: CAGKATGNTEAFF
CDR3nt: TGTGCCGGCAAAGCAACAGGGAACACTGAAGCTTTCTTT
v_gene: TRBV12-3/TRBV12-4
j_gene: TRBJ1-1
abundance: NA
d_gene: NA

CDR3aa: CASSTTQRRNNSPLHF
CDR3nt: TGTGCCAGCAGCACTACCCAGAGAAGGAATAATTCACCCCTCCACTTT
v_gene: TRBV5-6
j_gene: TRBJ1-6
abundance: NA
d_gene: NA

CDR3aa: CSVARQTNTEAFF
CDR3nt: TGCAGCGTCGCCCGACAGACGAACACTGAAGCTTTCTTT
v_gene: TRBV29-1
j_gene: TRBJ1-1
abundance: NA
d_gene: NA

CDR3aa: CAWSPGQYYGYTF
CDR3nt: TGTGCCTGGAGTCCCGGACAGTACTATGGCTACACCTTC
v_gene: TRBV30
j_gene: TRBJ1-2
abundance: once
d_gene: NA

CDR3aa: CASHPGHLNTEAFF
CDR3nt: TGTGCCAGTCACCCGGGACACCTGAACACTGAAGCTTTCTTT
v_gene: TRBV19
j_gene: TRBJ1-1
abundance: NA
d_gene: NA

CDR3aa: CASSQEEQGFGKLFF
CDR3nt: TGTGCCAGCAGCCAAGAGGAACAGGGGTTTGGAAAACTGTTTTTT
v_gene: TRBV4-2
j_gene: TRBJ1-4
abundance: NA
d_gene: TRBD1

CDR3aa: CASSQQGRNTEAFF
CDR3nt: TGTGCCAGCAGCCAACAGGGGCGGAACACTGAAGCTTTCTTT
v_gene: TRBV3-1/TRBV3-2
j_gene: TRBJ1-1
abundance: NA
d_gene: NA